This T cell receptor beta chain was observed in a study of beta chain features in type 1 diabetes. Study-wide results and caveats: People with Type 1 diabetes carried modestly yet significantly shorter TCRB CDR3s in all four CD4+ subsets. Cells expressing TCR highly could be over-represented by cDNA sequencing.

In regard to this clone: Antigen unknown.

The investigators reverse transcribed all of the isolated RNA, so they sequenced expressed TCRB transcripts. TCRdb's table, derived via immunoSEQ multiplex PCR, lists solely in-frame clones and lacks some. The sample carries around 170,000 clones, about 10% recorded once. In germline, CDR1 is SGHTA, CDR2 FQGTGA. V shed 0 bases and J 3 bases; nucleotides not matched to a gene: 2. This CDR3 has 15 amino acids. The TCR originated in a woman aged 25-40 years with type 1 diabetes. The sequenced sample consisted of central memory CD4+ T cells from blood. The chain carries TRBV7-3 and TRBJ2-1; 7 bases are a match to TRBD2. CDR3 in DNA: TGTGCCAGCAGCTTAACGGGAGGGGTCTACAATGAGCAGTTCTTC. Residues: CASSLTGGVYNEQFF.